This T cell receptor (beta chain) stems from a study of T-cell memory formation after mild COVID-19. Whole-study context: TCR clusters showed largely donor specificity.

General study points: There were some responding clones in pre-infection memory, which suggested that cross-reactive memory had joined.

Constant-segment primers and 5'RACE yielded cDNA libraries for TCR alpha and TCR beta, each carrying sample barcodes and UMIs. TCRdb analysed the 5' RACE reads with MiXCR anew, one entry per CDR3 protein. The sample contains under 350,000 distinct CDR3 sequences, under 20% of which appear only once. Germline values: CDR1 SEHNR, CDR2 FQNEAQ (reference sequence). The CDR3 contains 13 residues. V was clipped by 5 bases and J by 4 bases, with 11 bases between them. This clonotype was detected only a few times. The target antigen is unknown. The TCR sequence derives from a man in his late teens or twenties who had mild COVID-19 (a few samples of this study predate the infection). Cell type and time point are not known. Input material: PBMCs or a T cell subset sorted from them (not recorded which). This sequence joins TRBV7-9 and TRBJ1-1, with D tentatively TRBD1 (6 bases). The CDR3 coding sequence is TGTGCCAGCAGCCCTGAGGGGGGCACTGAAGCTTTCTTT. It yields the protein CASSPEGGTEAFF.